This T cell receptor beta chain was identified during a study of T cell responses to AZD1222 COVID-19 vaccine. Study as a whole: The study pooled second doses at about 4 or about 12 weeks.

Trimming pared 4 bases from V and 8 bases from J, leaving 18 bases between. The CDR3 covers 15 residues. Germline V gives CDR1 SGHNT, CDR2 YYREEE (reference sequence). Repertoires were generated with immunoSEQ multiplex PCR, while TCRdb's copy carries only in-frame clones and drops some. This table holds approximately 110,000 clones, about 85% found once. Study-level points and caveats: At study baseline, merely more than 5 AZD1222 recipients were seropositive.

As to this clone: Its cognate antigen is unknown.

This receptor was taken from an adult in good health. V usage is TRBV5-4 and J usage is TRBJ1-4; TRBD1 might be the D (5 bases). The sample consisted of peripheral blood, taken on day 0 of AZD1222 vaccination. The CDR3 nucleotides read TGTGCCAGCAGCGCGCCAGCCCTGGGACGGGAAAAACTGTTTTTT. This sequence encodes CASSAPALGREKLFF.